Presented here are 23 T cell receptor beta chains from one specimen sequenced in a study of blood T cell repertoires in COVID-19. Using immunoSEQ multiplex PCR, the repertoire was profiled, and TCRdb retains in-frame clones only, with some absent. Of tens of thousands of clones in the sample, about nine tenths were seen once. Sequencing input: peripheral blood. Source of these receptors: a human donor in a cohort sampled during active COVID-19.

The genes are TRBV7-9 and TRBJ2-2, with D possibly matching TRBD1 (5 bases). The CDR3 is 15 residues long. The germline V and J ends were trimmed by 1 base and 8 bases, with 14 bases remaining between them. Germline V gene sequence: CDR1 SEHNR, CDR2 FQNEAQ (reference sequence). The CDR3 DNA reads as TGTGCCAGCAGCTTAGACCTGACAAGGGGAGGGGAGCTGTTTTTT. Its translation: CASSLDLTRGGELFF.

The J gene is TRBJ1-2, the V gene TRBV28; D ambiguous. Trimming removed 6 bases at V and 1 base at J, with 12 bases between. Germline CDR1 is MDHEN and CDR2 is SYDVKM. There are 14 residues in the CDR3. The CDR3 region has the DNA TGTGCCAGCAGCCAGGCTTCTTTTAACTATGGCTACACCTTC. As protein: CASSQASFNYGYTF.

V and J are TRBV6-5 and TRBJ2-7, with 7 nucleotides matching TRBD2. In germline, CDR1 is MNHEY, CDR2 SVGAGI. After removal of 0 bases from V and 4 bases from J, the junction contained 9 bases not matched to a gene. The CDR3 has 16 residues. This chain's CDR3 is CASSYSRAGLRYEQYF. The CDR3 DNA reads TGTGCCAGCAGTTACTCGAGAGCGGGGTTGAGGTACGAGCAGTACTTC.

V usage is TRBV2 and J usage is TRBJ2-1; D not resolved. This CDR3 comprises 14 residues. The ends were cut back, 4 bases at V and 7 bases at J, with 14 bases in the middle. Germline V gene data show CDR1 as SNHLY and CDR2 as FYNNEI. The CDR3 DNA sequence: TGTGCCAGCAGTGTTAAGTTAGCCTGGAATGAGCAGTTCTTC. Its protein product is CASSVKLAWNEQFF.

The V gene is TRBV28, the J gene TRBJ2-2, with TRBD1 identical over 9 bases. The CDR3 totals 16 residues. Trimming removed 5 bases from V and 2 bases from J; junction bases left unmatched: 6. In germline, CDR1 is MDHEN, CDR2 SYDVKM. CDR3 nucleotide sequence: TGTGCCAGCAGTCCTACAGGGGGCTTTAACACCGGGGAGCTGTTTTTT. Translation: CASSPTGGFNTGELFF.

The chain is built from TRBV10-3 and TRBJ1-6; the D is unclear. This CDR3 has 13 amino acids. The V end lost 2 bases, the J end lost 7 bases, and 6 bases lay between the germline ends. In germline, CDR1 is ENHRY, CDR2 SYGVKD. DNA of the CDR3: TGTGCCATCAGTGAGATTGAGAATTCACCCCTCCACTTT. This gives the protein CAISEIENSPLHF.

This chain links TRBV3-1 (or the pseudogene TRBV3-2) with TRBJ2-1, with D perhaps matching TRBD2 (5 bases). V was shortened by 0 bases and J by 6 bases, with 12 bases between the two germline ends. Per the germline V gene, CDR1 is LGHDT and CDR2 is YNNKEL (reference sequence). This CDR3 has 15 amino acids. Written as DNA, the CDR3 is TGTGCCAGCAGCCAAGATAGCCTAGCCTCCAATGAGCAGTTCTTC. Translation: CASSQDSLASNEQFF.

The chain is built from TRBV9 and TRBJ2-3; perhaps TRBD2 as D (5 bases). The V gene's germline CDR1 is SGDLS and CDR2 YYNGEE. This CDR3 comprises 16 residues. Trimming stripped 2 bases from V and 2 bases from J, with 15 bases between. CDR3: CASSVEVWADTDTQYF. The DNA of the CDR3 is TGTGCCAGCAGCGTGGAGGTTTGGGCCGACACAGATACGCAGTATTTT.

V usage is TRBV29-1 and J usage is TRBJ2-3; TRBD2 matches 8 bases. V was pared by 7 bases and J by 5 bases, with 11 bases of the junction left unmatched. CDR1 SQVTM and CDR2 ANQGSEA come from the germline V gene. The CDR3 totals 14 residues. The CDR3: CSESSGTGGDTQYF. CDR3 coding DNA: TGCAGCGAAAGTAGCGGGACCGGGGGAGATACGCAGTATTTT.

The genes are TRBV6-1 and TRBJ2-7, with D unclear. CDR3 length equals 14 residues. Trimming took 3 bases from V and 2 from J, leaving 11 bases between them. From germline, CDR1 is MNHNS and CDR2 SASEGT. The CDR3 nucleotides are TGTGCCAGCAGTGACGTCGCCCCTACCTACGAGCAGTACTTC. Protein product: CASSDVAPTYEQYF.

This clone occurred a few times. CDR3: CASSSTGQGKGGSQPQHF. The CDR3 DNA sequence: TGTGCCAGCAGTAGTACGGGACAGGGGAAGGGCGGAAGTCAGCCCCAGCATTTT. The chain employs TRBV7-8 and TRBJ1-5; 10 bases fit TRBD1. V gave up 6 bases and J gave up 6 bases; unmatched junction bases: 17. From germline, CDR1 is SGHVS and CDR2 FQNEAQ. This CDR3 contains 18 residues.

The chain employs TRBV5-5 and TRBJ2-1; D is undetermined. V shed 0 bases and J shed 5 bases, with 15 bases lying between them. The CDR3 length is 16 residues. Germline V gene lookup returns CDR1 SGHKS and CDR2 YYEKEE (reference sequence). CDR3 nucleotide sequence: TGTGCCAGCAGCTTGGAAGGCGGTCATAAAAACAATGAGCAGTTCTTC. It encodes CASSLEGGHKNNEQFF.

This sequence joins TRBV24-1 and TRBJ2-3, with D possibly TRBD2 on 6 matching bases. Germline values: CDR1 KGHDR, CDR2 SFDVKD. The CDR3 runs to 15 residues. The V gene lost 7 bases and the J gene lost 2 bases, with 15 bases spanning the gap. Here the CDR3 DNA reads TGTGCCACCAGCCCGGGACGGGAGCTCACAGATACGCAGTATTTT. Its translation is CATSPGRELTDTQYF.

The chain has TRBV27 and TRBJ1-2; TRBD1 might be the D (5 bases). The CDR3 consists of 16 residues. V was shortened by 5 bases and J by 4 bases, with 20 bases between the two germline ends. The germline V gene encodes CDR1 MNHEY and CDR2 SMNVEV (reference sequence). The CDR3 bases are TGTGCCAGCAGTCGGGGCCGGGGGGGTGATATCTATGGCTACACCTTC. Residues: CASSRGRGGDIYGYTF.

This CDR3 reads CASSHYEQYF. DNA for the CDR3: TGCGCCAGCAGCCATTACGAGCAGTACTTC. This chain connects TRBV5-1 to TRBJ2-7; D call uncertain. The V gene's germline CDR1 is SGHRS and CDR2 YFSETQ. This CDR3 is built from 10 residues. With 4 bases removed from V and 4 bases from J, the gap between germline ends came to 3 bases.

The chain links TRBV28 to TRBJ2-2; TRBD1 matches at 7 bases. The CDR3 has 16 residues. Trimming took 3 bases from V and 5 from J; bases not matched to a gene: 9. The germline CDR1 and CDR2 sequences are MDHEN and SYDVKM. DNA for the CDR3: TGTGCCAGCAGTTTGTCAGGGGGATTTAAAACCGGGGAGCTGTTTTTT. Protein: CASSLSGGFKTGELFF.

The chain combines TRBV5-6 with TRBJ2-3; 9 bases align to TRBD1. Unmatched junction bases numbered 17, after V lost 6 bases and J lost 3 bases. Germline loops: CDR1 SGHDT, CDR2 YYEEEE. This CDR3 region has 18 residues. The CDR3 is CASILYGTGSLLTDTQYF. The CDR3 bases are TGTGCCAGCATCCTGTACGGGACAGGGTCGTTACTGACAGATACGCAGTATTTT.

The chain couples TRBV5-4 to TRBJ2-1; D may be TRBD2 (6 bases). This CDR3 region has 16 residues. Germline V CDR1 and CDR2: SGHNT, YYREEE (reference sequence). Trimming took 3 bases from V and 7 from J, leaving 20 bases between them. The CDR3: CASSSGWGDSKNEQFF. The CDR3 DNA is TGTGCCAGCAGCTCCGGGTGGGGGGACTCCAAAAATGAGCAGTTCTTC.

This chain joins TRBV4-1 and TRBJ2-1; 8 bases line up with TRBD2. This CDR3 is 16 amino acids long. Germline-derived CDR1 and CDR2 are MGHRA and YSYEKL. V was pared by 0 bases and J by 9 bases, with 10 bases of the junction left unmatched. CDR3 region: CASSQDEGLGIVEQFF. The CDR3 coding sequence is TGCGCCAGCAGCCAAGATGAGGGACTAGGGATTGTTGAGCAGTTCTTC.

This chain uses TRBV29-1 with TRBJ1-1, with TRBD1 matching over 10 bases. The V segment lost 7 bases and the J segment 5 bases; nucleotides outside the gene matches: 7. Germline V CDR1 and CDR2: SQVTM, ANQGSEA. The CDR3 consists of 13 residues. CDR3: CSAETGGRTEAFF. The DNA of the CDR3 is TGCAGCGCAGAGACAGGGGGCAGGACTGAAGCTTTCTTT.

The gene calls are TRBV11-1 and TRBJ2-7; no definite D call. In germline, CDR1 is SGHAT, CDR2 FQDESV (reference sequence). V lost 5 bases and J lost 2, with 7 bases in between. This CDR3 is 12 amino acids long. As DNA, the CDR3 is TGTGCCAGCAGCCCCCGTGCCTACGAGCAGTACTTC. Protein: CASSPRAYEQYF.

V usage is TRBV7-3 and J usage is TRBJ2-5; D might be TRBD2 (5 bases). CDR1 and CDR2 from the germline V gene are SGHTA and FQGTGA. The CDR3 is 13 residues long. Deletions cut 5 bases from V and 4 bases from J, with 11 bases between. CDR3 bases: TGTGCCAGCAGCCTGGACGGGGTAGAGACCCAGTACTTC. Encoded protein: CASSLDGVETQYF.

The V gene is TRBV18, the J gene TRBJ2-2; D is ambiguous. The CDR3 covers 15 residues. The germline gives CDR1 KGHSH, CDR2 LQKENI. Trimming left V 4 bases short and J 1 base short, with 10 bases between. CDR3 in amino acids: CASSRNDLNTGELFF. The CDR3 DNA reads TGTGCCAGCTCACGAAACGACTTGAACACCGGGGAGCTGTTTTTT.